The T cell receptor (beta chain) described here comes from a study of T cells in Graves' hyperthyroidism and ophthalmopathy. Points from the study as a whole: In the blood, most expanded thyroid clonotypes above 0.001 appeared as well.

RNA transcripts provided the source from which TCR beta CDR3 regions were amplified. TCR CDR3 underwent first-round RT-PCR with the HTBI primer set. MiXCR was run by TCRdb on the multiplex PCR reads, yielding one entry per CDR3 protein. The sample holds hundreds of thousands of distinct CDR3 sequences, about 20% seen once. On this clonotype: Antigen: not known.

Patients with uncontrolled infections, other autoimmune diseases, pregnancy or lactation were excluded. Diagnoses were established using clinical symptoms, serum thyroxine and TRAb, thyroid ultrasound and orbital computed tomography. V shed 0 bases and J 5 bases; nucleotides not matched to a gene: 5. The germline CDR1 and CDR2 sequences are SGHRS and YFSETQ. The CDR3 is 15 amino acids. The chain links TRBV5-1 to TRBJ2-7, with TRBD2 identical over 10 bases. Material: blood. The receptor's source is a man aged 40-55 years with Graves' ophthalmopathy. This chain's CDR3 is CASSLGLAGLHEQYF. Written as DNA, the CDR3 is TGCGCCAGCAGCTTGGGACTAGCGGGCCTCCACGAGCAGTACTTC.